The next 23 T cell receptor beta chains were all read from a single sample in a study of early T cells in non-severe SARS-CoV-2 infection listed by TCRdb under 2021. Library construction relied on 5' RACE. Sequencing was performed on a NextSeq 500. Using fastp at Q25 and MiXCR, TCRdb reprocessed the public reads and kept productive beta chains. Every CDR3 protein is listed once, alongside the most common genes and DNA of its rows. Recorded for this sample are about 42,000 distinct CDR3 sequences; around 6.8% of them occurred a single time. Of the sample, roughly 4.8% falls within the top ten clones. What was sequenced was whole blood. The receptor set was obtained from an adult who was a healthcare worker with PCR-confirmed SARS-CoV-2 infection or an uninfected control (not recorded which).

This clonotype has only a few counts. The chain uses TRBV7-9 and TRBJ2-7; D might be TRBD1 (5 bases). The CDR3 totals 14 residues. Trimming removed 1 base at V and 1 base at J, with 8 bases between. Germline CDR1 reads SEHNR; CDR2 reads FQNEAQ (reference sequence). CDR3 protein: CASSLGRGSYEQYF. CDR3 DNA: TGTGCCAGCAGCTTAGGAAGGGGATCCTACGAGCAGTACTTC.

The V call is TRBV10-1, the J call TRBJ2-1, with a weak D call TRBD2 (7 bases). V lost 3 bases and J 4 bases, leaving 13 bases between the germline ends. Germline CDR1 WNHNN, CDR2 SYGVQD (reference sequence). This CDR3 is built from 15 residues. The CDR3 coding sequence is TGCGCCAGCAGTGACCGGGGGGCCGGTTACAATGAGCAGTTCTTC. Protein: CASSDRGAGYNEQFF.

This clonotype turned up a few times. V is TRBV11-3 and J is TRBJ2-2, with D hard to call. Trimming pared 4 bases from V and 6 bases from J, leaving 9 bases between. In germline, CDR1 is SGHNT, CDR2 YENEEA. The CDR3 extends over 13 amino acids. The CDR3 coding sequence is TGTGCCAGCAGCTCTATGGCCTCCGGGGAGCTGTTTTTT. Encoded protein: CASSSMASGELFF.

The chain is built from TRBV20-1 and TRBJ1-1; D unresolved. The CDR3 has 12 amino acids. The V end was cut by 6 bases, the J end by 1 base, with 9 bases between. In germline, CDR1 is DFQATT, CDR2 SNEGSKA (reference sequence). This chain's CDR3 is CSATDGNTEAFF. CDR3 bases: TGCAGTGCCACGGACGGGAACACTGAAGCTTTCTTT.

The chain is built from TRBV7-2 and TRBJ2-3; possibly TRBD1 for D (5 bases). Germline-derived CDR1 and CDR2 are SGHTA and FQGNSA. This CDR3 is built from 14 residues. V lost 3 bases to trimming and J lost 0 bases, with 7 bases between them. CDR3 protein: CASSLDKSTDTQYF. The CDR3 DNA follows: TGTGCCAGCAGCTTGGACAAAAGCACAGATACGCAGTATTTT.

Comment on this clonotype: This could be a read error, since a much larger clone is one nucleotide away. The chain joins TRBV25-1 to TRBJ1-4, with D possibly being TRBD1 (6 bases). Trimming stripped 1 base from V and 6 bases from J, with 12 bases between. The CDR3 spans 15 residues. Per germline, CDR1 MGHDK and CDR2 SYGVNS. As DNA, the CDR3 is TGTGCCAGCAGTGAATCCGGGGGCGGCGATGAAAAACTGTTTTTT. The encoded protein is CASSESGGGDEKLFF.

This clonotype was recorded a few times. V usage is TRBV5-1 and J usage is TRBJ2-3, with TRBD2 identical over 9 bases. The ends lost 0 bases at V and 1 base at J; junction bases unmatched: 3. Per germline, CDR1 SGHRS and CDR2 YFSETQ. The CDR3 totals 16 residues. Written as DNA, the CDR3 is TGCGCCAGCAGCTTGGTTGCTAGCGGGGGCACAGATACGCAGTATTTT. Translation: CASSLVASGGTDTQYF.

The V and J genes are TRBV12-3 or TRBV12-4 and TRBJ2-5, with 14 bases fitting TRBD2. CDR3 length equals 15 residues. Losses at the gene ends were 7 bases for V and 11 bases for J; bases not matched to a gene: 12. The CDR3 region is CASTSTGTSGGAQYF. CDR3 bases: TGTGCCAGCACCAGCACCGGGACTAGCGGGGGAGCGCAGTACTTC.

As regards this clonotype: The junction departs from germline at one end; a sequencing error may be responsible. The chain combines TRBV29-1 with TRBJ1-5; D call uncertain. This CDR3 is built from 12 residues. Germline CDR1 reads SQVTM; CDR2 reads ANQGSEA. CDR3 DNA sequence: TGCAGCGTTGATGGTGCTGGGGAGGGAGAAACTTTT. Translating it yields CSVDGAGEGETF.

This clonotype showed up many times. This chain links TRBV27 with TRBJ1-1; D remains unclear. Trimming removed 6 bases from V and 5 bases from J, with 13 bases in between. This CDR3 has 13 amino acids. From germline, CDR1 is MNHEY and CDR2 SMNVEV (reference sequence). The CDR3 here is CASSGGRWTEAFF. As DNA, the CDR3 is TGTGCCAGCAGCGGAGGTAGGTGGACTGAAGCTTTCTTT.

This clonotype appeared many times. V is TRBV19 and J is TRBJ1-2; D gene unclear. Germline V gives CDR1 LNHDA, CDR2 SQIVND (reference sequence). The CDR3 is 14 residues long. Trimming took 6 bases from V and 5 from J, leaving 16 bases between them. In DNA form, the CDR3 reads TGTGCCAGTAGGGACCTCCTGTTAACTTATGGCTACACCTTC. This codes for CASRDLLLTYGYTF.

This clonotype came up a few times. The CDR3 reads CASSVGATGELFF. The DNA of the CDR3 is TGTGCCAGCAGCGTCGGTGCCACCGGGGAGCTGTTTTTT. V is TRBV9 and J is TRBJ2-2, with no clear D. The CDR3 has 13 amino acids. The V gene lost 2 bases and the J gene lost 4 bases, with 6 bases spanning the gap. The germline V gene encodes CDR1 SGDLS and CDR2 YYNGEE. Full variable domain (rest looked up from reference TRBV9 and TRBJ2-2): DSGVTQTPKHLITATGQRVTLRCSPRSGDLSVYWYQQSLDQGLQFLIQYYNGEERAKGNILERFSAQQFPDLHSELNLSSLELGDSALYFCASSVGATGELFFGEGSRLTVL.

This clonotype showed up many times. The CDR3 DNA follows: TGTGCCACCAGCAGGACACCCAACACTGAAGCTTTCTTT. Residues: CATSRTPNTEAFF. The chain has TRBV15 and TRBJ1-1; no clear D. The CDR3 length is 13 residues. Per germline, CDR1 LNHNV and CDR2 YYDKDF (reference sequence). Trimming removed 3 bases at V and 2 bases at J, with 7 bases between.

This clonotype was recorded at least ten times. The rearrangement uses TRBV5-4 and TRBJ1-2; TRBD1 is a possible D gene (5 bases). There are 18 residues in the CDR3. With 0 bases removed from V and 1 base from J, the gap between germline ends came to 19 bases. Looked up from germline, CDR1 is SGHNT and CDR2 is YYREEE (reference sequence). CDR3 amino acids: CASSLGPTGRRLNYGYTF. The CDR3 DNA follows: TGTGCCAGCAGCTTGGGTCCCACAGGACGGAGGCTTAACTATGGCTACACCTTC.

This clonotype was seen more than once but under ten times. This chain links TRBV2 with TRBJ1-4; D not certain. V lost 6 bases, J lost 3 bases, and 14 bases lay in between. CDR1 and CDR2 from the germline V gene are SNHLY and FYNNEI. CDR3 length: 15 residues. The CDR3 DNA follows: TGTGCCAGCAGGCCGAAGTCGGGAGCTAATGAAAAACTGTTTTTT. Its translation: CASRPKSGANEKLFF.

CDR3 bases: TGCGCCAGCAGCTTGCTGTCAGGGTCTGGGGCCAACGTCCTGACTTTC. Residues: CASSLLSGSGANVLTF. This chain uses TRBV5-1 with TRBJ2-6, with D possibly being TRBD1 (5 bases). The CDR3 has 16 residues. Trimming took 1 base from V and 1 from J, leaving 9 bases between them. Germline-derived CDR1 and CDR2 are SGHRS and YFSETQ.

This clonotype appeared a few times. The chain has TRBV29-1 and TRBJ1-1, with TRBD1 as a possible D gene (6 bases). The V gene lost 4 bases and the J gene lost 1 base, with 19 bases spanning the gap. CDR1 and CDR2 (germline): SQVTM, ANQGSEA. The CDR3 sequence is 16 residues long. The CDR3 nucleotides are TGCAGCGTTGTTCGGGGGGCAGGGGAGCCGAACACTGAAGCTTTCTTT. Its protein product is CSVVRGAGEPNTEAFF.

The V call is TRBV29-1, the J call TRBJ2-7, with D possibly matching TRBD1 (5 bases). V gave up 0 bases and J gave up 3 bases, with 12 bases separating them. Per the germline V gene, CDR1 is SQVTM and CDR2 is ANQGSEA. This CDR3 has 14 residues. This chain's CDR3 is CSVEDRREGYEQYF. In nucleotides, the CDR3 is TGCAGCGTTGAAGATCGCAGGGAAGGCTACGAGCAGTACTTC.

There are many counts of this clonotype. The V gene is TRBV7-3, the J gene TRBJ2-7; 7 bases fit TRBD1. Germline values: CDR1 SGHTA, CDR2 FQGTGA. The CDR3 runs to 13 residues. V shed 5 bases, J shed 3 bases, and the junction held 4 bases outside the gene matches. CDR3: CASSRDSFYEQYF. CDR3 DNA sequence: TGTGCCAGCAGCCGGGACAGCTTCTACGAGCAGTACTTC.

This clonotype was counted many times. The rearrangement uses TRBV27 and TRBJ2-3; 14 bases fit TRBD2. Looked up from germline, CDR1 is MNHEY and CDR2 is SMNVEV (reference sequence). The length of the CDR3 is 18 residues. The junction had 8 bases not matched to a gene; V was cut back by 6 bases and J by 0 bases. The CDR3 region has the DNA TGTGCCAGCAGACCCGGGACTAGCGGGAGTTCTAGCACAGATACGCAGTATTTT. Translated: CASRPGTSGSSSTDTQYF.

This clonotype has at least ten counts. V gene TRBV10-3 combines with J gene TRBJ2-5, with D perhaps matching TRBD1 (5 bases). The germline V gene has CDR1 ENHRY and CDR2 SYGVKD. V shed 5 bases and J shed 4 bases, with 5 bases lying between them. The CDR3 consists of 11 residues. The DNA of the CDR3 is TGTGCCATCAGTCAGGGAGAGACCCAGTACTTC. It yields the protein CAISQGETQYF.

This clonotype was seen many times. V and J are TRBV7-6 and TRBJ2-1; TRBD2 matches 7 bases. Per the germline V gene, CDR1 is SGHVS and CDR2 is FNYEAQ. The CDR3 sequence is 15 residues long. The J segment lost 4 bases and the V segment lost 2 bases, leaving 5 bases of the junction unmatched. This chain's CDR3 is CASSLTAGPYNEQFF. The CDR3 DNA follows: TGTGCCAGCAGCTTAACAGCGGGGCCATACAATGAGCAGTTCTTC.

This clonotype occurred many times. The rearrangement links TRBV7-9 to TRBJ2-7; D call uncertain. From germline, CDR1 is SEHNR and CDR2 FQNEAQ (reference sequence). This CDR3 contains 11 residues. Between the trimmed V and J ends, which lost 5 bases and 3 bases, there was a span of 5 bases. CDR3 residues: CASSHSYEQYF. Here the CDR3 DNA reads TGTGCCAGCAGCCACAGCTACGAGCAGTACTTC.